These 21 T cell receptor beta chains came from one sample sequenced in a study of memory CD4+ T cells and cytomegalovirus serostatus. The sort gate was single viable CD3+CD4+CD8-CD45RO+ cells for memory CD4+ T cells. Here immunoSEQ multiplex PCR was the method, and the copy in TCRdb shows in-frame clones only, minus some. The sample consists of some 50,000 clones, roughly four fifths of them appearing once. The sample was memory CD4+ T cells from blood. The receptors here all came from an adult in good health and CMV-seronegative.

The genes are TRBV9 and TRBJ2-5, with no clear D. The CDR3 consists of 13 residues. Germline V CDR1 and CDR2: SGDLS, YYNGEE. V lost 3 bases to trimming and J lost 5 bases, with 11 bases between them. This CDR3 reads CASSAIGGETQYF. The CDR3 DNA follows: TGTGCCAGCAGCGCGATAGGTGGGGAGACCCAGTACTTC.

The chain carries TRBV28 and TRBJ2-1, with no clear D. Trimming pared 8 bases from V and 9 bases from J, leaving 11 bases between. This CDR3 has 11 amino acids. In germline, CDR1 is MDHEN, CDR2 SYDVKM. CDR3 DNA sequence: TGTGCCAGCGAGACCAGGCGTGAGCAGTTCTTC. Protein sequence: CASETRREQFF.

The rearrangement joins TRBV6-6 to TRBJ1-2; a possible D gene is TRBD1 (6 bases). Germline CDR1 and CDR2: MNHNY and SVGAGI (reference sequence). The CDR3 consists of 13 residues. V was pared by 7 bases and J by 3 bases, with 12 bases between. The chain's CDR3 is CASTRGQYYGYTF. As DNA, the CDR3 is TGTGCCAGCACTCGGGGGCAGTACTATGGCTACACCTTC.

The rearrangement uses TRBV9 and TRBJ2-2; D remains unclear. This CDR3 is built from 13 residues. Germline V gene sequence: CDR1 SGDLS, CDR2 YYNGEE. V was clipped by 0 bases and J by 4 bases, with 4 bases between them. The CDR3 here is CASSVGITGELFF. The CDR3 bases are TGTGCCAGCAGCGTAGGGATCACCGGGGAGCTGTTTTTT.

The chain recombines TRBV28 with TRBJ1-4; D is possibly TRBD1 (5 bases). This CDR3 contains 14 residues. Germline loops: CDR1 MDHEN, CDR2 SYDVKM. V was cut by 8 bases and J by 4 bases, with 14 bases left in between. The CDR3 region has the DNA TGTGCCAGCGTACCTGGGGGGAGTAATGAAAAACTGTTTTTT. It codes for CASVPGGSNEKLFF. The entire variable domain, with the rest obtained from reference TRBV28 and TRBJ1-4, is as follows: DVKVTQSSRYLVKRTGEKVFLECVQDMDHENMFWYRQDPGLGLRLIYFSYDVKMKEKGDIPEGYSVSREKKERFSLILESASTNQTSMYLCASVPGGSNEKLFFGSGTQLSVL.

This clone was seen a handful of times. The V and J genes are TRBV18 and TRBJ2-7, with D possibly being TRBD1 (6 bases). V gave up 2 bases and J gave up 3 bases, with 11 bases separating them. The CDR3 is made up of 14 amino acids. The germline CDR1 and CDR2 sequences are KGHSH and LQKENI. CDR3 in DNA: TGTGCCAGCTCACCAAGGGGGATGATCTACGAGCAGTACTTC. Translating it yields CASSPRGMIYEQYF.

CDR3 amino acids: CASSPLPRGGGQPQHF. The CDR3 bases are TGTGCCAGCAGTCCCCTCCCGCGGGGCGGGGGTCAGCCCCAGCATTTT. This chain uses TRBV27 with TRBJ1-5; a possible D gene is TRBD1 (5 bases). V was cut by 5 bases and J by 6 bases, with 20 bases left in between. The length of the CDR3 is 16 residues. Per germline, CDR1 MNHEY and CDR2 SMNVEV (reference sequence).

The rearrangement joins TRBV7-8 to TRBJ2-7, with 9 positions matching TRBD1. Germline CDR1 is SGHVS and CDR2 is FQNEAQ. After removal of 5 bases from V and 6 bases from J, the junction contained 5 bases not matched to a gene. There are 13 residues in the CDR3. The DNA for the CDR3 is TGTGCCAGCAGCCGTGGACAGGGGCGCGAGCAGTACTTC. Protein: CASSRGQGREQYF.

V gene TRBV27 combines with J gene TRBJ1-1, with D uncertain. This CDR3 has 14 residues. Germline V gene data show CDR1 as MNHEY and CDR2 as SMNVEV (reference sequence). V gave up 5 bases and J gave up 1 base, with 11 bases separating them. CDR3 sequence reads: CASSPYLQNTEAFF. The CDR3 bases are TGTGCCAGCAGTCCCTATTTGCAGAACACTGAAGCTTTCTTT.

The CDR3 nucleotides read TGTGCCAGCAGCTTGCGGGGGTTGGAAGAGACCCAGTACTTC. Translated: CASSLRGLEETQYF. The V gene is TRBV5-8, the J gene TRBJ2-5, with TRBD2 as a possible D gene (6 bases). V gave up 1 base and J gave up 3 bases, with 10 bases separating them. Looked up from germline, CDR1 is SGHTS and CDR2 is YDEGEE. The CDR3 sequence is 14 residues long.

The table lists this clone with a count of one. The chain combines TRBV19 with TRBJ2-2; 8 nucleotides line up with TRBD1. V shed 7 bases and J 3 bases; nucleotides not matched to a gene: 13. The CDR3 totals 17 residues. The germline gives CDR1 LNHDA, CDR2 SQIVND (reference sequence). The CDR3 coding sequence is TGTGCCAGTAATCAGCCAGGGGGCGTTAAGGACACCGGGGAGCTGTTTTTT. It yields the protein CASNQPGGVKDTGELFF.

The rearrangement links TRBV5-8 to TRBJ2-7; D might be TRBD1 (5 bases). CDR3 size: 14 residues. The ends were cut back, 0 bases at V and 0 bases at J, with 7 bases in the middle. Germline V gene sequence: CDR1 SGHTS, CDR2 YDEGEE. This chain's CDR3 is CASSLGQYSYEQYF. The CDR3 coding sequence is TGTGCCAGCAGCTTGGGACAGTACTCCTACGAGCAGTACTTC. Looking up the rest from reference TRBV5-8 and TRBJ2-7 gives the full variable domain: EAGVTQSPTHLIKTRGQQATLRCSPISGHTSVYWYQQALGLGLQFLLWYDEGEERNRGNFPPRFSGRQFPNYSSELNVNALELEDSALYLCASSLGQYSYEQYFGPGTRLTVT.

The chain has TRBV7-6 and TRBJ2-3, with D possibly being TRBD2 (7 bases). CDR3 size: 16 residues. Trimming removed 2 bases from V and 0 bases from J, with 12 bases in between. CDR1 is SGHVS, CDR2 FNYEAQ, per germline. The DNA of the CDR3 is TGTGCCAGCAGCTTAAGGGGGGGGACTAGCACAGATACGCAGTATTTT. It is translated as CASSLRGGTSTDTQYF.

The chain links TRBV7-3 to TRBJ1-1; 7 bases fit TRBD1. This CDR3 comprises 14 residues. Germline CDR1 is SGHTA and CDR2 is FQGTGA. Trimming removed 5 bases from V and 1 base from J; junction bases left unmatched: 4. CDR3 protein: CASSRQGWNTEAFF. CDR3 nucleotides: TGTGCCAGCAGCCGACAGGGTTGGAACACTGAAGCTTTCTTT. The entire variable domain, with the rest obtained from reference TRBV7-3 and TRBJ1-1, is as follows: GAGVSQTPSNKVTEKGKYVELRCDPISGHTALYWYRQSLGQGPEFLIYFQGTGAADDSGLPNDRFFAVRPEGSVSTLKIQRTERGDSAVYLCASSRQGWNTEAFFGQGTRLTVV.

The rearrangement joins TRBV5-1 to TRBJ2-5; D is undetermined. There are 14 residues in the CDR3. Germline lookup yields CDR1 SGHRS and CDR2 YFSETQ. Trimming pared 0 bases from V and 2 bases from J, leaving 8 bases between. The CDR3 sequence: CASSLDLAQETQYF. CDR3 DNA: TGCGCCAGCAGCTTGGACCTGGCACAAGAGACCCAGTACTTC.

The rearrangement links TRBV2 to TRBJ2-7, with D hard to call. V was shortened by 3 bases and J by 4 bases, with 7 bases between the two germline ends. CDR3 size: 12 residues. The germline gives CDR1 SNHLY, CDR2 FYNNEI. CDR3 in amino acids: CASSDRPYEQYF. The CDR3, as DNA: TGTGCCAGCAGTGACAGGCCGTACGAGCAGTACTTC.

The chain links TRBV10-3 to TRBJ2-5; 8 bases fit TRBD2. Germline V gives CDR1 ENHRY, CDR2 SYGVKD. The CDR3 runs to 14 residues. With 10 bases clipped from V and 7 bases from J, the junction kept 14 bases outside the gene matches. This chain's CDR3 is CATSRPGLEGTQYF. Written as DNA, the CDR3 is TGTGCCACCTCGAGACCGGGACTAGAAGGGACCCAGTACTTC.

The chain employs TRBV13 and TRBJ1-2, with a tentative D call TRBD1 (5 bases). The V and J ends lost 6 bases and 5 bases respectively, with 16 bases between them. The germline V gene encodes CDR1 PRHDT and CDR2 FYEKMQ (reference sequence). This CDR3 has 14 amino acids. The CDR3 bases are TGTGCCAGCAGGGGTTTGGGGACGGAGTATGGCTACACCTTC. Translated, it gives CASRGLGTEYGYTF.

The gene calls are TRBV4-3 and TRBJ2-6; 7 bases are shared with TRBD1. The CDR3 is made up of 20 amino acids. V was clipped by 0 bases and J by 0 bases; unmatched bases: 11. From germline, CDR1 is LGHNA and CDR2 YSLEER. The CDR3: CASSQEGPDRSISGANVLTF. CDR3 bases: TGCGCCAGCAGCCAAGAAGGGCCGGACAGGTCGATCTCTGGGGCCAACGTCCTGACTTTC.

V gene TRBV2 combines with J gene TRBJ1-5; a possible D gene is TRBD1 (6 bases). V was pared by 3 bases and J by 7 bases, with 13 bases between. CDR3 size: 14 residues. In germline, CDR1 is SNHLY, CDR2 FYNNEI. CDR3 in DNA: TGTGCCAGCAGTGAGTCTCCACAGGGCCAGCCCCAGCATTTT. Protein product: CASSESPQGQPQHF. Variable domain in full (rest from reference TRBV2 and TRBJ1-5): EPEVTQTPSHQVTQMGQEVILRCVPISNHLYFYWYRQILGQKVEFLVSFYNNEISEKSEIFDDQFSVERPDGSNFTLKIRSTKLEDSAMYFCASSESPQGQPQHFGDGTRLSIL.

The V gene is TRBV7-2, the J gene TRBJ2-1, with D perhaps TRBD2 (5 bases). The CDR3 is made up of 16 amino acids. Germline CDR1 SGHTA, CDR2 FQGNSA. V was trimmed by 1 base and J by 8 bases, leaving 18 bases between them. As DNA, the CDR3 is TGTGCCAGCAGCTTAGATGGCTTTTATTCGAGGGATGAGCAGTTCTTC. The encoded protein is CASSLDGFYSRDEQFF.